This passage covers 11 T cell receptor beta chains from one sample sequenced in a study of shared clonotypes between healthy human individuals. Libraries were prepared by immunoSEQ multiplex PCR; TCRdb keeps only in-frame clonotypes and omits some of them. Here the sample spans more than 400,000 clones, 96% being singletons. The sample taken for sequencing was naive CD4+ T cells sorted from blood. The subset here: CD45RA+ positively selected. Receptor source: a woman aged 25 to 45 in good health.

CDR3 sequence (DNA): TGCGCCAGCAGTGACCGGGACTTCTCTGGCACAGATACGCAGTATTTT. This sequence encodes CASSDRDFSGTDTQYF. The J gene is TRBJ2-3, the V gene TRBV10-1; tentatively, D is TRBD2 (6 bases). Trimming cost V 3 bases and J 1 base, with 14 bases left between them. CDR1 is WNHNN and CDR2 is SYGVQD in the germline V gene (reference sequence). CDR3 length equals 16 residues.

V and J are TRBV5-1 and TRBJ1-4, with 7 bases matching TRBD1. The CDR3 contains 15 residues. Germline assignment: CDR1 SGHRS and CDR2 YFSETQ. Germline trimming cut 3 bases from V and 4 bases from J; bases unmatched to any gene: 6. DNA for the CDR3: TGCGCCAGCAGCTCCAGGGGGGATGGTAATGAAAAACTGTTTTTT. Residues: CASSSRGDGNEKLFF. Variable domain in full (rest from reference TRBV5-1 and TRBJ1-4): KAGVTQTPRYLIKTRGQQVTLSCSPISGHRSVSWYQQTPGQGLQFLFEYFSETQRNKGNFPGRFSGRQFSNSRSEMNVSTLELGDSALYLCASSSRGDGNEKLFFGSGTQLSVL.

The gene calls are TRBV4-1 and TRBJ1-5; D is ambiguous. Per the germline V gene, CDR1 is MGHRA and CDR2 is YSYEKL. V was shortened by 0 bases and J by 0 bases, with 9 bases between the two germline ends. The CDR3 sequence is 16 residues long. The DNA of the CDR3 is TGCGCCAGCAGCCAAGATCCCGGATATAGCAATCAGCCCCAGCATTTT. Residues: CASSQDPGYSNQPQHF.

The chain links TRBV19 to TRBJ2-3; D ambiguous. Trimming cost V 6 bases and J 2 bases, with 12 bases left between them. CDR1 and CDR2 from the germline V gene are LNHDA and SQIVND (reference sequence). There are 14 residues in the CDR3. The CDR3 nucleotides are TGTGCCAGTAGACGAGTTTATTCCACAGATACGCAGTATTTT. Translated, it gives CASRRVYSTDTQYF. Using reference TRBV19 and TRBJ2-3 for the parts outside the CDR3, the full variable domain is DGGITQSPKYLFRKEGQNVTLSCEQNLNHDAMYWYRQDPGQGLRLIYYSQIVNDFQKGDIAEGYSVSREKKESFPLTVTSAQKNPTAFYLCASRRVYSTDTQYFGPGTRLTVL.

CDR3 DNA: TGCGCCAGCAGCCAAGATTCCAGCCGCAATGAGCAGTTCTTC. Amino acids: CASSQDSSRNEQFF. This chain joins TRBV4-1 and TRBJ2-1, with D hard to call. Germline V gives CDR1 MGHRA, CDR2 YSYEKL. CDR3 length: 14 residues. The ends were cut back, 0 bases at V and 6 bases at J, with 9 bases in the middle.

Only one count was recorded for this clone. V and J are TRBV27 and TRBJ1-2; perhaps TRBD1 as D (6 bases). The V end lost 5 bases, the J end lost 7 bases, and 17 bases lay between the germline ends. The CDR3 has 14 amino acids. The V gene's germline CDR1 is MNHEY and CDR2 SMNVEV (reference sequence). The CDR3 bases are TGTGCCAGCAGTCCCTCGGCGGGGGCTAGTGGCTACACCTTC. Protein product: CASSPSAGASGYTF.

The V call is TRBV15, the J call TRBJ1-3; D is perhaps TRBD1 (6 bases). The germline gives CDR1 LNHNV, CDR2 YYDKDF (reference sequence). This CDR3 has 16 residues. Trimming cost V 0 bases and J 3 bases, with 12 bases left between them. Here the CDR3 reads CATSRDRGTFGNTIYF. The CDR3 bases are TGTGCCACCAGCAGAGATAGGGGGACCTTTGGAAACACCATATATTTT.

This chain uses TRBV6-5 with TRBJ1-1, with a tentative D call TRBD1 (5 bases). Trimming stripped 1 base from V and 3 bases from J, with 15 bases between. Germline assignment: CDR1 MNHEY and CDR2 SVGAGI. The CDR3 has 16 amino acids. CDR3 sequence (DNA): TGTGCCAGCAGTTACTACCGCACGTTCAGGGACACTGAAGCTTTCTTT. Its translation: CASSYYRTFRDTEAFF.

The genes are TRBV30 and TRBJ1-1; 8 bases fit TRBD1. The CDR3 spans 17 residues. V trimming: 3 bases; J trimming: 0 bases; junction bases outside the gene matches: 12. The germline V gene encodes CDR1 GTSNPN and CDR2 SVGIG (reference sequence). The CDR3 coding sequence is TGTGCCTGGAGCCACAAGGAGGACAGGGTCATGAACACTGAAGCTTTCTTT. This gives the protein CAWSHKEDRVMNTEAFF.

The rearrangement joins TRBV4-2 to TRBJ2-3, with TRBD2 as a possible D gene (5 bases). Trimming left V 4 bases short and J 3 bases short, with 20 bases between. The CDR3 is 17 amino acids. Germline V gene data show CDR1 as LGHNA and CDR2 as YNFKEQ. The CDR3 region is CASSPPKRGHRTDTQYF. CDR3 nucleotides: TGTGCCAGCAGCCCTCCCAAGCGCGGGCACCGGACAGATACGCAGTATTTT.

In its sample, this clone was seen a few times. V and J are TRBV11-2 and TRBJ2-5; no reliable D call. CDR1 SGHAT and CDR2 FQNNGV come from the germline V gene. The CDR3 covers 14 residues. V dropped 3 bases and J dropped 5 bases, with 13 bases sitting between them. The CDR3 sequence: CASSFQPEMETQYF. CDR3 bases: TGTGCCAGCAGCTTCCAGCCGGAGATGGAGACCCAGTACTTC.